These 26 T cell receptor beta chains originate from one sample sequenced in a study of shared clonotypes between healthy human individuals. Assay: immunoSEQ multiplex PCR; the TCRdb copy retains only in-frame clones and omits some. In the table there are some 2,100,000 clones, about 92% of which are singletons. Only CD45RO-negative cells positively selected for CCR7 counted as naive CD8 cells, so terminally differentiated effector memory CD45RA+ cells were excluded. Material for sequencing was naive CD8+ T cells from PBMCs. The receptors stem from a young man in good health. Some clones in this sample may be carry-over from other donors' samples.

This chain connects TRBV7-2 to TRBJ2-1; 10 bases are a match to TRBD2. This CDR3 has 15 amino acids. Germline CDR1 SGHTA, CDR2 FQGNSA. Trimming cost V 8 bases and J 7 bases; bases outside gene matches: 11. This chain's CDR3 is CASHSGTSVQNEQFF. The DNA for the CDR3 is TGTGCCAGCCACAGCGGGACTAGCGTACAAAATGAGCAGTTCTTC.

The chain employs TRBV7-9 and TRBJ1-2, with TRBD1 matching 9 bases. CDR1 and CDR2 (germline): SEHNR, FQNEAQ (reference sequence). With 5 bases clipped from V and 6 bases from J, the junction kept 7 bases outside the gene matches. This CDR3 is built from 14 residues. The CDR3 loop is CASSPRDRADGYTF. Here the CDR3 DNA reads TGTGCCAGCAGCCCCCGGGACAGGGCGGATGGCTACACCTTC.

The CDR3, as DNA: TGTGCCAGCAGTTACGGAACAGGGGTAACTGAAGCTTTCTTT. It specifies CASSYGTGVTEAFF. The chain couples TRBV6-5 to TRBJ1-1, with 7 bases lining up with TRBD1. V shed 2 bases and J 5 bases; nucleotides not matched to a gene: 5. CDR3 length: 14 residues. The germline V gene encodes CDR1 MNHEY and CDR2 SVGAGI.

In DNA form, the CDR3 reads TGTGCCACCAGCAGAGATTGGACAGGGACTGGAAACACCATATATTTT. Its protein product is CATSRDWTGTGNTIYF. The V gene is TRBV15, the J gene TRBJ1-3, with 8 bases identical to TRBD1. V dropped 0 bases and J dropped 2; count of bases not matched to a gene: 3. The CDR3 length is 16 residues. CDR1 is LNHNV, CDR2 YYDKDF, per germline (reference sequence).

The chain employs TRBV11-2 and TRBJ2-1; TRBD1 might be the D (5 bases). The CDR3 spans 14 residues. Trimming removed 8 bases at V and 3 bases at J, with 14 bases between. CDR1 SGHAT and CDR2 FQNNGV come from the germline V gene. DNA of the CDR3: TGTGCCAGCCATACCCGGCAGGGCTACAATGAGCAGTTCTTC. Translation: CASHTRQGYNEQFF. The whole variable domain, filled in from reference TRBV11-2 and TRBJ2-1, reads EAGVAQSPRYKIIEKRQSVAFWCNPISGHATLYWYQQILGQGPKLLIQFQNNGVVDDSQLPKDRFSAERLKGVDSTLKIQPAKLEDSAVYLCASHTRQGYNEQFFGPGTRLTVL.

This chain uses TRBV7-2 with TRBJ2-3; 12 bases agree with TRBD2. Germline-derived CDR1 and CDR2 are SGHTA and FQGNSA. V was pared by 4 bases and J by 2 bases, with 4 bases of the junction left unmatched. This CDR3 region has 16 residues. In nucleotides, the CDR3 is TGTGCCAGCAGCTCCGGACTAGCGGGACCCACAGATACGCAGTATTTT. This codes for CASSSGLAGPTDTQYF.

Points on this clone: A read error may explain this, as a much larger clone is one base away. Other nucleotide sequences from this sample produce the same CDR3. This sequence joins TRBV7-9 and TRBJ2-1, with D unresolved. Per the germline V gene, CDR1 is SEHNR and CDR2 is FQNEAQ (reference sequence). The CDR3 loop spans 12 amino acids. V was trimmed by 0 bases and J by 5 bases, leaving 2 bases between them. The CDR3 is CASSLANNEQFF. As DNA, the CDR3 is TGTGCCAGCAGCTTAGCGAACAATGAGCAGTTCTTC.

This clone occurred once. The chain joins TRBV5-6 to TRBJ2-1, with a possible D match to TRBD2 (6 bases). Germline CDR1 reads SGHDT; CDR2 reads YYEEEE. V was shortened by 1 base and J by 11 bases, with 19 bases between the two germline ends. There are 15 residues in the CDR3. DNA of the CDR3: TGTGCCAGCAGCTTGCTCGCGGGACTCGCCCCCCAGCAGTTCTTC. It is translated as CASSLLAGLAPQQFF.

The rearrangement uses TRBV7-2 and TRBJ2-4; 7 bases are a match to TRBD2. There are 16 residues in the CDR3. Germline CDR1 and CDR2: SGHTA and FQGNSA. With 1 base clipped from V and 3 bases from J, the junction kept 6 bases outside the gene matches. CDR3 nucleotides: TGTGCCAGCAGCTTAGAGGCTAGCGGAAACAAAAACATTCAGTACTTC. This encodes CASSLEASGNKNIQYF.

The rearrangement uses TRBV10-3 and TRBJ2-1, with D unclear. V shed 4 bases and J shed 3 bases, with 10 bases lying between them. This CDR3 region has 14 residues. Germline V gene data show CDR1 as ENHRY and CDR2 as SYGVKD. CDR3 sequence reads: CAISAKANYNEQFF. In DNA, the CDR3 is TGTGCCATCAGTGCCAAGGCAAACTACAATGAGCAGTTCTTC.

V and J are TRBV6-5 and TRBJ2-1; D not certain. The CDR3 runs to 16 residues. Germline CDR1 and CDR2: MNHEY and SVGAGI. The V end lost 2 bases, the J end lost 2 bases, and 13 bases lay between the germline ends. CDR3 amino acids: CASSYLLGRAYNEQFF. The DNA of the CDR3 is TGTGCCAGCAGTTACCTACTCGGCCGGGCCTACAATGAGCAGTTCTTC.

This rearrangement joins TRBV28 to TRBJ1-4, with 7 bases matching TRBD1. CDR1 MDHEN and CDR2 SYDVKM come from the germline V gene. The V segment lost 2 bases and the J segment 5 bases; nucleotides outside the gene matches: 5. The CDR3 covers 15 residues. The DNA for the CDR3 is TGTGCCAGCAGTTTACAGGGACAGCTAAATGAAAAACTGTTTTTT. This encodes CASSLQGQLNEKLFF.

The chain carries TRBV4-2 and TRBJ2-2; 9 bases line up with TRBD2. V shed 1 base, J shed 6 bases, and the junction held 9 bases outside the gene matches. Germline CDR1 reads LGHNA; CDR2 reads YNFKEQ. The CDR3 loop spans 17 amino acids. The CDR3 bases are TGTGCCAGCAGCCAAGGGTGGATTAGCGGGAGCGCCGGGGAGCTGTTTTTT. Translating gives CASSQGWISGSAGELFF.

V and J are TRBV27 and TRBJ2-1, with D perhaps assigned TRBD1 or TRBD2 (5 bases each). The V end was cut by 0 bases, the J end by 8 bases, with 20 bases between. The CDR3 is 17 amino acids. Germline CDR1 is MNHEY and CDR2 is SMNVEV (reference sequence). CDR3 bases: TGTGCCAGCAGTTTATCGGCCGGGGCTAGTGGGTACGATGAGCAGTTCTTC. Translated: CASSLSAGASGYDEQFF.

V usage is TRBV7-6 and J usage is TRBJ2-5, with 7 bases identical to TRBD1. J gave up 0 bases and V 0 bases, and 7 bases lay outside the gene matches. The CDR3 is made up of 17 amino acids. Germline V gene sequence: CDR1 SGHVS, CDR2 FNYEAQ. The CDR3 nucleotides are TGTGCCAGCAGCTTAGCCCTCGGACAGGCCAACCAAGAGACCCAGTACTTC. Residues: CASSLALGQANQETQYF.

This CDR3 is CASSKGRDYEQYF. The CDR3 DNA follows: TGTGCCAGCAGTAAGGGACGGGACTACGAGCAGTACTTC. The chain combines TRBV6-5 with TRBJ2-7, with D perhaps being TRBD1 or TRBD2 (5 bases each). Germline CDR1 is MNHEY and CDR2 is SVGAGI. This CDR3 comprises 13 residues. V was pared by 5 bases and J by 3 bases, with 11 bases between.

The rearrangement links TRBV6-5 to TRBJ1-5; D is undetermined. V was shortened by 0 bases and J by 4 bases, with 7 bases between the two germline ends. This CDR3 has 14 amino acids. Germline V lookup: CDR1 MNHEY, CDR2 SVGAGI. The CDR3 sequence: CASSYSRENQPQHF. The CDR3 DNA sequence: TGTGCCAGCAGTTACTCACGGGAAAATCAGCCCCAGCATTTT.

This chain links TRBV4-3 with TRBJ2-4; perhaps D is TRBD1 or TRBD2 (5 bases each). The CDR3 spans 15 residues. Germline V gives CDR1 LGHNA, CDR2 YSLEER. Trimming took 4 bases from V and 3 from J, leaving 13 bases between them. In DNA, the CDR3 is TGCGCCAGCAGCCCGGGGCTAGCATTCAAAAACATTCAGTACTTC. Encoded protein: CASSPGLAFKNIQYF.

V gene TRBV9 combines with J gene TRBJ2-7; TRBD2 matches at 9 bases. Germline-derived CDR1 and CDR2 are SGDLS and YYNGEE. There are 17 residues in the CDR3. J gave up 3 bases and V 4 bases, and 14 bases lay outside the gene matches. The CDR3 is CASSPSAVASGIYEQYF. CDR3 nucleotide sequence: TGTGCCAGCAGCCCATCCGCCGTGGCTAGCGGGATCTACGAGCAGTACTTC.

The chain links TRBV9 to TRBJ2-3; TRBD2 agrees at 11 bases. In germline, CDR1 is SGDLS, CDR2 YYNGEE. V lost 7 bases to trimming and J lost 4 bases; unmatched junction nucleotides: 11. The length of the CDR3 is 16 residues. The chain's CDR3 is CASGRASGRRADTQYF. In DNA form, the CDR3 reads TGTGCCAGCGGTAGGGCTAGCGGGAGGCGAGCAGATACGCAGTATTTT.

CDR3 DNA: TGTGCCAGCAGCCAGGTGGAACTAGCCACAGATACGCAGTATTTT. Protein product: CASSQVELATDTQYF. This chain links TRBV4-2 with TRBJ2-3; the D gene is possibly TRBD2 (6 bases). The CDR3 is made up of 15 amino acids. Germline V lookup: CDR1 LGHNA, CDR2 YNFKEQ. Deletions cut 3 bases from V and 2 bases from J, with 12 bases between.

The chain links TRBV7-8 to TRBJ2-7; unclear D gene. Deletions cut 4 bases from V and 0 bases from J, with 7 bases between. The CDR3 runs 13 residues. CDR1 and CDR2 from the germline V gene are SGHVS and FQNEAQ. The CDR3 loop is CASSSGVSYEQYF. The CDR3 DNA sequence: TGTGCCAGCAGCTCAGGAGTCTCCTACGAGCAGTACTTC.

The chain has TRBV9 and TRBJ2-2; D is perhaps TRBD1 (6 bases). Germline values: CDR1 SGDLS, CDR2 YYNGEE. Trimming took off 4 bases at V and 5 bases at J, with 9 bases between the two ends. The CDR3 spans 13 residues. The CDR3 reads CASSTGSTGELFF. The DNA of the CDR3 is TGTGCCAGCAGCACAGGGTCTACCGGGGAGCTGTTTTTT.

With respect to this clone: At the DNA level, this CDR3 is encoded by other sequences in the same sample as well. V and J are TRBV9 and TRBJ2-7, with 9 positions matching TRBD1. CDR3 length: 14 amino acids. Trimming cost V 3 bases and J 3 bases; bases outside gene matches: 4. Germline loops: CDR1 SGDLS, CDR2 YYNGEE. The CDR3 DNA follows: TGTGCCAGCAGCGCCCGGGACAGGGTCTACGAGCAGTACTTC. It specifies CASSARDRVYEQYF.

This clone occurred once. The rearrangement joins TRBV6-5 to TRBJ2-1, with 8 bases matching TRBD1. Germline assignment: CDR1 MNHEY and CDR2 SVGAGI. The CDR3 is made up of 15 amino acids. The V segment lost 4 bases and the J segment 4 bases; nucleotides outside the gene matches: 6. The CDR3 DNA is TGTGCCAGCAGTTCTACAGGGGGGTCATACAATGAGCAGTTCTTC. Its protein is CASSSTGGSYNEQFF.

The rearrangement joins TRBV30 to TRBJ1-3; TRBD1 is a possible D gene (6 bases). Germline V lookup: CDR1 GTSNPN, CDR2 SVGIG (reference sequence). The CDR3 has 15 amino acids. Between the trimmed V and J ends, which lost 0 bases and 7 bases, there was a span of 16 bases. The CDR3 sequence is CAWSVHPGARNTIYF. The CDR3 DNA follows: TGTGCCTGGAGTGTACATCCGGGGGCCCGGAACACCATATATTTT.